These 19 T cell receptor beta chains were sequenced from one sample in a study of tumor-infiltrating lymphocytes in primary liver carcinoma. The authors made TCR beta cDNA from about 500 ng total RNA with a constant-region primer. Libraries covering TCR beta were generated through three nested multiplex PCR rounds (using a slightly modified ARM-PCR). Amplification in the first two PCR rounds was performed using TRBV1-TRBV30 forward primers and a C-beta reverse primer for about 10 cycles each. One entry per CDR3 protein results from TCRdb running MiXCR on the multiplex PCR reads. The sample lists roughly 120,000 distinct CDR3 sequences, approximately 70% occurring once. Bulk tissue was left unsorted, and RNA and DNA were co-extracted from about 20-30 mg of it. Sequencing was done on a sample of liver tumor tissue from sampling region 1. Subset specified: tumor region T1, superior pole. The receptors come from a woman aged 60 to 75 with primary liver carcinoma and hepatitis B virus infection.

This clonotype was counted ten times or more. The J gene is TRBJ2-7, the V gene TRBV28; D is unresolved. The V gene lost 2 bases and the J gene lost 6 bases, with 5 bases spanning the gap. The CDR3 length is 11 residues. Per the germline V gene, CDR1 is MDHEN and CDR2 is SYDVKM. The CDR3, as DNA: TGTGCCAGCAGTTTAGCCCGCGAGCAGTACTTC. Its protein product is CASSLAREQYF.

V usage is TRBV5-1 and J usage is TRBJ2-3; D is uncertain. V lost 3 bases to trimming and J lost 4 bases, with 15 bases between them. The germline gives CDR1 SGHRS, CDR2 YFSETQ. This CDR3 region has 15 residues. Here the CDR3 DNA reads TGCGCCAGCAGCTCCGGTTTGGGGTTGGCAGATACGCAGTATTTT. It codes for CASSSGLGLADTQYF.

Points on this clonotype: Compared with germline, one end of the junction differs, possibly owing to a read error. The chain joins TRBV11-2 to TRBJ2-1; 7 nucleotides match TRBD2. From germline, CDR1 is SGHAT and CDR2 FQNNGV. This CDR3 region has 16 residues. In DNA form, the CDR3 reads TGTGCCAGCAACTTAGGTTTTCTAGCGGACTACGATGAGCTGTTCTTC. This sequence encodes CASNLGFLADYDELFF.

The chain uses TRBV28 and TRBJ1-1; perhaps TRBD1 as D (5 bases). The V end was cut by 5 bases, the J end by 5 bases, with 15 bases between. Germline CDR1 reads MDHEN; CDR2 reads SYDVKM. This CDR3 is 14 amino acids long. CDR3: CASSGRGSGTEAFF. In nucleotides, the CDR3 is TGTGCCAGCAGTGGGAGAGGGTCAGGGACTGAAGCTTTCTTT.

This clonotype appeared a few times. The chain recombines TRBV5-4 with TRBJ2-3; D ambiguous. CDR1 and CDR2 from the germline V gene are SGHNT and YYREEE (reference sequence). The CDR3 extends over 14 amino acids. V lost 2 bases, J lost 11 bases, and 18 bases lay in between. CDR3 protein: CASSLSGLAVMQYF. Here the CDR3 DNA reads TGTGCCAGCAGCTTAAGTGGATTAGCAGTTATGCAGTATTTT.

In the case of this clonotype: A much larger clonotype is one base distant, so this may be a read error. The chain is built from TRBV5-1 and TRBJ2-1; D tentatively fits TRBD1 or TRBD2 (5 bases each). CDR1 SGHRS and CDR2 YFSETQ come from the germline V gene. The CDR3 sequence is 14 residues long. The CDR3 here is CASSPGTSCNEQFF. The CDR3 DNA is TGCGCCAGCAGCCCCGGGACCTCCTGCAATGAGCAGTTCTTC.

The chain couples TRBV7-9 to TRBJ2-5, with a weak D call TRBD2 (5 bases). Germline CDR1 reads SEHNR; CDR2 reads FQNEAQ (reference sequence). CDR3 size: 14 residues. Trimming removed 5 bases at V and 5 bases at J, with 15 bases between. The CDR3 sequence: CASSPNMGDETQYF. The DNA of the CDR3 is TGTGCCAGCAGCCCGAACATGGGAGATGAGACCCAGTACTTC.

This chain links TRBV12-5 with TRBJ2-1; 9 positions match TRBD1. The DNA end is more similar to TRBJ2-7, so the J call may be wrong. Germline loops: CDR1 LGHNT, CDR2 FRNRAP. The CDR3 is made up of 15 amino acids. CDR3 amino acids: CASGSGQGLNNEQYF. The DNA of the CDR3 is TGTGCTAGTGGCTCCGGACAGGGGCTTAACAATGAGCAGTACTTC.

As concerns this clonotype: A clone one base away is much larger, so this may be a read error. The J gene is TRBJ1-6, the V gene TRBV13, with TRBD1 identical over 7 bases. Germline assignment: CDR1 PRHDT and CDR2 FYEKMQ (reference sequence). The CDR3 is 16 residues long. Trimming cost V 4 bases and J 9 bases; bases outside gene matches: 12. Here the CDR3 DNA reads TGTGCCAGCAGCTCCTCCGGGCAGGGGGGGATTTCACCCCTCCACTTT. Protein: CASSSSGQGGISPLHF.

A remark on this clonotype: A clone one base away is much larger, so this may be a read error. The chain links TRBV12-3 or TRBV12-4 to TRBJ1-2; TRBD1 aligns across 7 bases. This CDR3 contains 14 residues. In nucleotides, the CDR3 is TGTGCCAGCAGTTTCACCGGTGGGACAGATGGCTACGCCTTC. Amino acids: CASSFTGGTDGYAF.

This clonotype was counted at least ten times. This chain connects TRBV29-1 to TRBJ2-5, with D possibly called TRBD1 or TRBD2 (5 bases each). V was trimmed by 4 bases and J by 2 bases, leaving 17 bases between them. The CDR3 spans 15 residues. CDR1 and CDR2 (germline): SQVTM, ANQGSEA. CDR3 DNA: TGCAGCGTTGTCGTCGTAGGGACCGGACAAGAGACCCAGTACTTC. It specifies CSVVVVGTGQETQYF.

The rearrangement links TRBV11-2 to TRBJ2-7; 7 nucleotides align to TRBD2. Losses at the gene ends were 10 bases for V and 8 bases for J; bases not matched to a gene: 17. In germline, CDR1 is SGHAT, CDR2 FQNNGV. There are 14 residues in the CDR3. CDR3 region: CAIGLSGREHQQYF. The CDR3 DNA reads as TGTGCCATCGGCTTAAGCGGGCGGGAGCACCAGCAGTACTTC.

This clonotype was picked up one time. The chain couples TRBV18 to TRBJ1-6; 7 bases match TRBD1. With V trimmed by 3 bases and J by 6 bases, 2 bases remained unmatched. CDR3 length: 14 amino acids. Germline V gene lookup returns CDR1 KGHSH and CDR2 LQKENI. The CDR3 region has the DNA TGTGCCAGCTCACCGGGGACAGCTAATTCACCCCTCCACTTT. It codes for CASSPGTANSPLHF.

As to this clonotype: A junction end diverges from the germline sequence, so it may reflect a read error. This chain connects TRBV10-2 to TRBJ1-5, with D possibly matching TRBD1 (5 bases). Germline loops: CDR1 WSHSY, CDR2 SAAADI. This CDR3 comprises 13 residues. CDR3: CANSLTGDQPQHF. CDR3 DNA: TGCGCCAACAGTCTTACAGGTGATCAGCCCCAGCATTTT.

On this clonotype itself: A read error may account for a junction end that differs from germline. The chain couples TRBV11-2 to TRBJ2-5; D ambiguous. This CDR3 spans 14 amino acids. CDR1 and CDR2 from the germline V gene are SGHAT and FQNNGV. This CDR3 reads CTRSWPMRQETQYF. CDR3 nucleotides: TGTACCAGGAGCTGGCCCATGCGACAAGAGACCCAGTACTTC.

A note on this clonotype: The conserved phenylalanine or tryptophan normally closing the CDR3 is absent here, so this likely arose from a read error. This rearrangement joins TRBV11-2 to TRBJ2-2; possible D gene TRBD2, 6 bases. Germline CDR1 is SGHAT and CDR2 is FQNNGV. This CDR3 has 15 residues. The CDR3 region is CASGLEASVAGELFY. Written as DNA, the CDR3 is TGTGCCAGCGGCTTAGAAGCTAGCGTGGCCGGGGAGCTGTTTTAT.

As regards this clonotype: A junction end diverges from the germline sequence, so it may reflect a read error. This chain connects TRBV11-2 to TRBJ2-2; no firm D call. The length of the CDR3 is 15 residues. Germline assignment: CDR1 SGHAT and CDR2 FQNNGV. The CDR3 region is CTSDPPQGPTGELFF. As DNA, the CDR3 is TGTACCAGCGACCCTCCGCAAGGACCGACCGGGGAGCTGTTTTTT.

The chain joins TRBV6-5 to TRBJ2-2; D possibly corresponds to TRBD2 (6 bases). This CDR3 spans 15 amino acids. V lost 0 bases and J 9 bases, leaving 14 bases between the germline ends. Germline V gene data show CDR1 as MNHEY and CDR2 as SVGAGI. CDR3 sequence reads: CASSYSLGRSRELFF. As DNA, the CDR3 is TGTGCCAGCAGTTACTCGTTGGGGAGGTCCAGGGAGCTGTTTTTT.

With respect to this clonotype: At one boundary the junction diverges from the germline segment, which might be a read error. The chain is built from TRBV6-5 and TRBJ2-5; no definite D call. Germline V gene data show CDR1 as MNHEY and CDR2 as SVGAGI. This CDR3 region has 15 residues. Written as DNA, the CDR3 is TGTGCCATCAGTTACTTTCATGACCTCGGGGAGACCCAGTACTTC. Translating gives CAISYFHDLGETQYF.